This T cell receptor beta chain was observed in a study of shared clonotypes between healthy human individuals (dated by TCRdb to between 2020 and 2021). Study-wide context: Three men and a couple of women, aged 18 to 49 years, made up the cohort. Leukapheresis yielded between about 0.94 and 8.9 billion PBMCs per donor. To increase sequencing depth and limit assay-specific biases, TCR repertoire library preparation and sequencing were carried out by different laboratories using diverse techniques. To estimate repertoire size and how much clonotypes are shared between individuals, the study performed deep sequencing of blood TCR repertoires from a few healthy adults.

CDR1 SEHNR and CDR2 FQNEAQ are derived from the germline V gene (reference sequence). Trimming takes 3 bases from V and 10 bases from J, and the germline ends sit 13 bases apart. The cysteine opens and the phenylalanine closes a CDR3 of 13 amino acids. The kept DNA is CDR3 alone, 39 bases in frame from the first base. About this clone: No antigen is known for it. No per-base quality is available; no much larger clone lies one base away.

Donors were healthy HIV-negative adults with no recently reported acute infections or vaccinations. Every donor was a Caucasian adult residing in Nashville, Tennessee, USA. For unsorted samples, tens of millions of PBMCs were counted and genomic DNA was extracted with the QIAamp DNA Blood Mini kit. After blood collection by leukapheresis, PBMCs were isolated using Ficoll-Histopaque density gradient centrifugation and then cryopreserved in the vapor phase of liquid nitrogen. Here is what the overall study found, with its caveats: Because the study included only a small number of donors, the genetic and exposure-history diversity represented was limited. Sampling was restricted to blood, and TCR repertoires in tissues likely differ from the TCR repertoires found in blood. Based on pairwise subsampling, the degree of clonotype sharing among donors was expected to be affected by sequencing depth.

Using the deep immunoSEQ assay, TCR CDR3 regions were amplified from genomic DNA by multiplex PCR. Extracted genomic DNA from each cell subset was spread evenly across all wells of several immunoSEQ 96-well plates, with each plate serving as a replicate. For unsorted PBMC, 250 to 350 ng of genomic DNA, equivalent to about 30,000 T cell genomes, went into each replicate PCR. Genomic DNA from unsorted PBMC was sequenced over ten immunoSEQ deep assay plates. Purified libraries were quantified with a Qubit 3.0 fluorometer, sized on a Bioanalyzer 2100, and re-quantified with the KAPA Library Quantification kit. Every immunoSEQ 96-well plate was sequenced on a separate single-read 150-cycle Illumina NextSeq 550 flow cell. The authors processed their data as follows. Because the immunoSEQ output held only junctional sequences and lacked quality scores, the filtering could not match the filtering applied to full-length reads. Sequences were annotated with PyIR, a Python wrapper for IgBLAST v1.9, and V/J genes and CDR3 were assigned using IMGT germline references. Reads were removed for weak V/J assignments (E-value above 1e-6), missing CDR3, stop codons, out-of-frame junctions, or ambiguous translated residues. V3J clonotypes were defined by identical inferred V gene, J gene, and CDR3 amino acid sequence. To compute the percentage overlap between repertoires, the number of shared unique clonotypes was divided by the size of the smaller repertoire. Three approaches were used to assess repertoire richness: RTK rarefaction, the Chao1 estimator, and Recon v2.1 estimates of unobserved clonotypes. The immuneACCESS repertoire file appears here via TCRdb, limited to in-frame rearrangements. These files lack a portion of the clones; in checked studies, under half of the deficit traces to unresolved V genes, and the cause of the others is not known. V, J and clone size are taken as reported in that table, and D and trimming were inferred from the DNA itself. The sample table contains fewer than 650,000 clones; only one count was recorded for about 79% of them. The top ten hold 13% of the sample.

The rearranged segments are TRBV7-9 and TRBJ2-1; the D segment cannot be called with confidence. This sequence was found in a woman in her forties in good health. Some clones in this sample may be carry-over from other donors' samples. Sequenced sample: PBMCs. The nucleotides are TGTGCCAGCAGCTTGGCCCTCTTACGCGAGCAGTTCTTC. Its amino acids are CASSLALLREQFF.